The present T cell receptor (beta chain) was sequenced within a study of Tregs in tolerant kidney transplant recipients. Points from the study as a whole: Tregs expanded with activated donor B cells seemed most donor-specific. Biological reproducibility was not directly addressed, but technical replication error appeared minimal.

Regarding this clone: Its antigen is unknown.

CDR3 length: 14 residues. Germline CDR1 LGHNT, CDR2 FRNRAP. Trimming shortened V by 6 bases and J by 2 bases, and 13 bases separated the two germline ends. This table comes from immunoSEQ multiplex PCR, and its TCRdb copy is limited to in-frame clones, with some not included. The table lists tens of thousands of clones, 84% of them singletons. The chain links TRBV12-5 to TRBJ2-5, with D possibly matching TRBD1 (7 bases). The sequence was obtained from a human donor in good health. The specimen was CD4+ T cells from blood. This chain's CDR3 is CASGPGGTQETQYF. In DNA, the CDR3 is TGTGCTAGTGGACCAGGGGGGACACAAGAGACCCAGTACTTC.